These 13 T cell receptor beta chains share one sample of origin, sequenced in a study of T cells in Graves' hyperthyroidism and ophthalmopathy. The CDR3 regions of TCR beta were amplified from RNA transcripts. The TCR CDR3 was amplified in a first-round RT-PCR using the HTBI primer set. TCRdb itself ran the multiplex PCR reads through MiXCR, one entry per CDR3 protein. Among a few hundred thousand distinct CDR3 sequences listed, 15% to 19% were seen once. Specimen: blood. The source of these receptors is a woman younger than 30 with Graves' hyperthyroidism.

At least ten counts were recorded for this clonotype. The genes are TRBV7-2 and TRBJ2-7; 8 bases match TRBD2. V lost 1 base, J lost 3 bases, and 5 bases stayed unmatched. From germline, CDR1 is SGHTA and CDR2 FQGNSA. The CDR3 loop spans 15 amino acids. In nucleotides, the CDR3 is TGTGCCAGCAGCTTAGGCATAGCGGGGAGCTACGAGCAGTACTTC. This gives the protein CASSLGIAGSYEQYF.

For this clonotype: A clone one base away is much larger, so this may be a read error. The V call is TRBV4-2, the J call TRBJ1-2; 10 bases agree with TRBD1. CDR1 is LGHNA and CDR2 is YNFKEQ in the germline V gene. V lost 4 bases and J lost 4; bases outside the gene matches: 6. This CDR3 comprises 15 residues. The CDR3 DNA is TGTGCCAGCAGCCTCTCGGACAGGGGGGGCTATGGCTACACCTTC. Translation: CASSLSDRGGYGYTF.

The sample holds many counts of this clonotype. V and J are TRBV12-3 or TRBV12-4 and TRBJ2-5; D is uncertain. The CDR3 has 11 amino acids. V was shortened by 6 bases and J by 7 bases, with 9 bases between the two germline ends. CDR3 sequence: CASSEAGTQYF. In DNA form, the CDR3 reads TGTGCCAGCAGCGAGGCCGGGACCCAGTACTTC.

This clonotype occurred many times. The CDR3 DNA sequence: TGTGCCAGCAGCTCCCTCCGGGTCCACCTGAGAAATTCACCCCTCCACTTT. This gives the protein CASSSLRVHLRNSPLHF. The chain employs TRBV11-2 and TRBJ1-6; D is unresolved. Germline CDR1 is SGHAT and CDR2 is FQNNGV. The V and J ends lost 4 bases and 7 bases respectively, with 20 bases between them. The length of the CDR3 is 17 residues.

In its sample, this clonotype was seen many times. DNA for the CDR3: TGTGCCAGCAGTTCCCCCGGAGGAGTGAGGACAGATACGCAGTATTTT. Protein product: CASSSPGGVRTDTQYF. The chain uses TRBV28 and TRBJ2-3, with D possibly matching TRBD2 (5 bases). The CDR3 is 16 amino acids. Germline CDR1 MDHEN, CDR2 SYDVKM. V lost 4 bases and J 3 bases, leaving 17 bases between the germline ends. Together with reference TRBV28 and TRBJ2-3, the CDR3 gives the full variable domain: DVKVTQSSRYLVKRTGEKVFLECVQDMDHENMFWYRQDPGLGLRLIYFSYDVKMKEKGDIPEGYSVSREKKERFSLILESASTNQTSMYLCASSSPGGVRTDTQYFGPGTRLTVL.

This clonotype has a count of ten or more. This sequence joins TRBV9 and TRBJ2-5; D might be TRBD2 (5 bases). Germline V gene sequence: CDR1 SGDLS, CDR2 YYNGEE. V dropped 1 base and J dropped 5 bases, with 12 bases sitting between them. This CDR3 is 14 amino acids long. CDR3 coding DNA: TGTGCCAGCAGCGTATTTTATGGGAGCGAGACCCAGTACTTC. Translated: CASSVFYGSETQYF.

This clonotype was seen repeatedly, ten times or more. The chain links TRBV7-8 to TRBJ2-1, with D possibly being TRBD2 (5 bases). Germline-derived CDR1 and CDR2 are SGHVS and FQNEAQ. V lost 0 bases, J lost 7 bases, and 13 bases lay in between. The CDR3 extends over 15 amino acids. This CDR3 reads CASSLAEGLGNEQFF. The CDR3 region has the DNA TGTGCCAGCAGCTTAGCTGAGGGATTGGGGAATGAGCAGTTCTTC.

This clonotype came up many times. The chain recombines TRBV6-1 with TRBJ1-5; 9 bases are shared with TRBD1. Germline CDR1 MNHNS, CDR2 SASEGT. After removal of 5 bases from V and 8 bases from J, the junction contained 7 bases not matched to a gene. CDR3 length: 14 amino acids. The CDR3 DNA reads TGTGCCAGCAGTACCGGACAGGGGATGGAGCCCCAGCATTTT. Its translation is CASSTGQGMEPQHF.

This clonotype was counted at least ten times. The V call is TRBV10-3, the J call TRBJ2-2; no definite D call. V was trimmed by 3 bases and J by 5 bases, leaving 16 bases between them. CDR1 is ENHRY and CDR2 is SYGVKD in the germline V gene. The CDR3 extends over 16 amino acids. CDR3 coding DNA: TGTGCCATCAGTGATTCCCTGGGCGGAAGAACCGGGGAGCTGTTTTTT. The encoded protein is CAISDSLGGRTGELFF.

V gene TRBV19 combines with J gene TRBJ2-5; 7 bases line up with TRBD1. The germline V gene encodes CDR1 LNHDA and CDR2 SQIVND (reference sequence). The J segment lost 0 bases and the V segment lost 4 bases, leaving 2 bases of the junction unmatched. This CDR3 comprises 14 residues. The CDR3 here is CASSTGTDQETQYF. CDR3 DNA sequence: TGTGCCAGTAGTACCGGGACAGACCAAGAGACCCAGTACTTC.

This clonotype was found many times. The rearrangement joins TRBV7-9 to TRBJ2-2; 7 bases are shared with TRBD2. The V gene's germline CDR1 is SEHNR and CDR2 FQNEAQ (reference sequence). The CDR3 loop spans 13 amino acids. V shed 5 bases and J 6 bases; nucleotides not matched to a gene: 3. The CDR3 region is CASSTTSAGELFF. The CDR3 nucleotides are TGTGCCAGCAGCACTACTAGCGCCGGGGAGCTGTTTTTT.

The count of this clonotype is one. The chain links TRBV20-1 to TRBJ1-1, with D possibly TRBD1 on 5 matching bases. Germline V gene sequence: CDR1 DFQATT, CDR2 SNEGSKA (reference sequence). This CDR3 is 13 amino acids long. V lost 3 bases and J lost 7, with 15 bases in between. Here the CDR3 reads CSARGGNYNEAFF. The CDR3, as DNA: TGCAGTGCTAGGGGGGGGAATTACAATGAAGCTTTCTTT.

J is TRBJ2-2 and V is TRBV5-5, with D perhaps TRBD2 (5 bases). V lost 7 bases to trimming and J lost 5 bases, with 9 bases between them. The germline V gene encodes CDR1 SGHKS and CDR2 YYEKEE (reference sequence). The CDR3 runs to 12 residues. CDR3 bases: TGTGCCAGCTTGGCGGGTACCGGGGAGCTGTTTTTT. It specifies CASLAGTGELFF.